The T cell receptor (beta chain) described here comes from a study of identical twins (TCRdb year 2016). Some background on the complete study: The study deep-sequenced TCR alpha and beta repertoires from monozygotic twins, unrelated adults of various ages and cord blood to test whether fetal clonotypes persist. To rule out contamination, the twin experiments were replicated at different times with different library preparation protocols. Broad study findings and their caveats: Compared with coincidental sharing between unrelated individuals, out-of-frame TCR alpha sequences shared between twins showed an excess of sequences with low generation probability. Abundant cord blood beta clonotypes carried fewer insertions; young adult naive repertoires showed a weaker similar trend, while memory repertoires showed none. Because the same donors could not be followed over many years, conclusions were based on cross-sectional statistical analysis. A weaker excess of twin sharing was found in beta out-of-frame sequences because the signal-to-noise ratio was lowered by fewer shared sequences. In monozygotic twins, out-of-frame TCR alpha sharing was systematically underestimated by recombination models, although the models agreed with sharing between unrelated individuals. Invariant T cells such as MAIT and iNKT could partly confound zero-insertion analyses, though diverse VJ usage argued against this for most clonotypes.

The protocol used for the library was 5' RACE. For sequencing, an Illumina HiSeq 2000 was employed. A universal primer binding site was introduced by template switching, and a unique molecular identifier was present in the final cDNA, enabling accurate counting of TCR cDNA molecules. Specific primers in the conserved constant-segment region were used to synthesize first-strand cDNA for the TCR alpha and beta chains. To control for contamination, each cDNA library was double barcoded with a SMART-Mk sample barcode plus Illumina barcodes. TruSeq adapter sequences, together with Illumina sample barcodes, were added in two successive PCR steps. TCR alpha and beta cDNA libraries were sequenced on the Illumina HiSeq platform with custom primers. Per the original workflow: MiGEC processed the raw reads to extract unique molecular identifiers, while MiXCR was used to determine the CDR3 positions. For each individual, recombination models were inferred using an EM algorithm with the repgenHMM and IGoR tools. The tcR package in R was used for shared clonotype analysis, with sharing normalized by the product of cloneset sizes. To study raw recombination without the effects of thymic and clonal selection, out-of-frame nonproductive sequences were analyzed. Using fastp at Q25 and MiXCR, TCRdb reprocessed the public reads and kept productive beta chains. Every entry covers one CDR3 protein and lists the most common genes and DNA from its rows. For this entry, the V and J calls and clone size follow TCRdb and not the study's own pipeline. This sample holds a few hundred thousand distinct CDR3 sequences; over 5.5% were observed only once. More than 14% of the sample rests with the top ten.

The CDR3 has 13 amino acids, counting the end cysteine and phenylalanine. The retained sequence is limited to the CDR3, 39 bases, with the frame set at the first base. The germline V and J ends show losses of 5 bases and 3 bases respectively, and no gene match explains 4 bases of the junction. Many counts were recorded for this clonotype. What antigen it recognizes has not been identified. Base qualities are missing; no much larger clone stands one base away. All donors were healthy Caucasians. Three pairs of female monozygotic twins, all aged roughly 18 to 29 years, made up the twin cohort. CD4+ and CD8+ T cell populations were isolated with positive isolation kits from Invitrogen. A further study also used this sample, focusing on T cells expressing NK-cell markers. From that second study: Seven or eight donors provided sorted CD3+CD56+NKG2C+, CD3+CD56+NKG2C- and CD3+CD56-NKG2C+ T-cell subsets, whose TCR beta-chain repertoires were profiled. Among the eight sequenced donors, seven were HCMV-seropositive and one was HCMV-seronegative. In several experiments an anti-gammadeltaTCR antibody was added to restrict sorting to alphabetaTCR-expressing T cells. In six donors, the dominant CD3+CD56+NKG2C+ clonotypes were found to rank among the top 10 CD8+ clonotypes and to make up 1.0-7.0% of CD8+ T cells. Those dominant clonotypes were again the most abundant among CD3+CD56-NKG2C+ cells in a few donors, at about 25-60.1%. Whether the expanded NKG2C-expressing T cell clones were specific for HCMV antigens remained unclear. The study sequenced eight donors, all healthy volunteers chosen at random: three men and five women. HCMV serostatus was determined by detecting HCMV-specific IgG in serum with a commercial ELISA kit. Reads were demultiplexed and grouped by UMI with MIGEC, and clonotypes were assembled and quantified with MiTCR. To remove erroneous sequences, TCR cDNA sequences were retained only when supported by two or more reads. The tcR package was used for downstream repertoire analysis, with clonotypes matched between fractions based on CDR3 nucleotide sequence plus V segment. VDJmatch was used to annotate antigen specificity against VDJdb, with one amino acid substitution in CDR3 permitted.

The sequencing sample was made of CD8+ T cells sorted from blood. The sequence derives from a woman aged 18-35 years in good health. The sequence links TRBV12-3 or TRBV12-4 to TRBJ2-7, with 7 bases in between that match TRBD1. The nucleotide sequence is TGTGCCAGCAGTCCAGGGGGTTTCTACGAGCAGTACTTC. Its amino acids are CASSPGGFYEQYF.